Each of the 24 T cell receptor beta chains below was sequenced from the same sample in a study of control samples from healthy donors and cancer patients. The assay was immunoSEQ multiplex PCR, and TCRdb's table has in-frame clones only and misses some. The sample lists some 130,000 clones, around 90% occurring once. Sequencing was done on a sample of blood. These receptors originate from a man aged 35 to 55 in good health.

J is TRBJ1-6 and V is TRBV4-1, with D unclear. Germline values: CDR1 MGHRA, CDR2 YSYEKL. This CDR3 contains 14 residues. V lost 0 bases to trimming and J lost 7 bases, with 7 bases between them. CDR3: CASSQEYGNSPLHF. CDR3 sequence (DNA): TGCGCCAGCAGCCAAGAGTACGGGAATTCACCCCTCCACTTT.

This clone was found a few times. The chain is built from TRBV5-6 and TRBJ2-3; D gene unclear. The CDR3 has 14 residues. Germline CDR1 and CDR2: SGHDT and YYEEEE. V gave up 0 bases and J gave up 1 base, with 6 bases separating them. CDR3 bases: TGTGCCAGCAGCTTGGGGTTCCGCACAGATACGCAGTATTTT. Residues: CASSLGFRTDTQYF.

The chain links TRBV5-1 to TRBJ2-7; D unresolved. This CDR3 has 13 residues. Deletions cut 1 base from V and 2 bases from J, with 7 bases between. CDR1 and CDR2 from the germline V gene are SGHRS and YFSETQ. The CDR3: CASSLYPTYEQYF. The CDR3 DNA is TGCGCCAGCAGCTTGTATCCGACCTACGAGCAGTACTTC.

In its sample, this clone was seen once. V and J are TRBV5-5 and TRBJ2-2, with D hard to call. Germline V lookup: CDR1 SGHKS, CDR2 YYEKEE (reference sequence). This CDR3 spans 14 amino acids. Trimming took off 2 bases at V and 2 bases at J, with 7 bases between the two ends. CDR3: CASSFYANTGELFF. DNA for the CDR3: TGTGCCAGCAGCTTTTACGCCAACACCGGGGAGCTGTTTTTT.

The V and J genes are TRBV10-3 and TRBJ2-1; maybe TRBD2 (6 bases). Germline values: CDR1 ENHRY, CDR2 SYGVKD. The CDR3 length is 13 residues. V dropped 3 bases and J dropped 8 bases, with 11 bases sitting between them. CDR3 region: CAISEGREDEQFF. CDR3 nucleotides: TGTGCCATCAGTGAAGGCAGGGAGGATGAGCAGTTCTTC.

The chain links TRBV28 to TRBJ1-5; weak D call: TRBD1 (5 bases). Germline values: CDR1 MDHEN, CDR2 SYDVKM. V lost 7 bases and J lost 4, with 17 bases in between. This CDR3 contains 15 residues. The CDR3 coding sequence is TGTGCCAGCATTAAGTGGGGGTTGGAGAATCAGCCCCAGCATTTT. This sequence encodes CASIKWGLENQPQHF.

The chain joins TRBV19 to TRBJ2-1; TRBD1 or TRBD2 may be the D gene (5 bases each). Per the germline V gene, CDR1 is LNHDA and CDR2 is SQIVND (reference sequence). The CDR3 extends over 14 amino acids. Trimming stripped 8 bases from V and 0 bases from J, with 11 bases between. The CDR3 DNA follows: TGTGCCAGTTCCGCAGGGAGCTCCTACAATGAGCAGTTCTTC. Encoded protein: CASSAGSSYNEQFF.

The V call is TRBV27, the J call TRBJ2-3; 8 bases line up with TRBD1. The CDR3 spans 17 residues. V was clipped by 4 bases and J by 0 bases; unmatched bases: 9. Germline CDR1 is MNHEY and CDR2 is SMNVEV (reference sequence). The CDR3 spells CASSSYRGEPSTDTQYF. DNA for the CDR3: TGTGCCAGCAGTTCATACAGGGGGGAACCTAGCACAGATACGCAGTATTTT.

The chain links TRBV14 to TRBJ2-5; 7 bases line up with TRBD2. After removal of 4 bases from V and 4 bases from J, the junction contained 9 bases not matched to a gene. The CDR3 length is 15 residues. From germline, CDR1 is SGHDN and CDR2 FVKESK. As DNA, the CDR3 is TGTGCCAGCAGCCTCGCAGCGGGGAGGTTAGAGACCCAGTACTTC. It codes for CASSLAAGRLETQYF.

The rearrangement joins TRBV19 to TRBJ1-6; the D is unclear. CDR3 length equals 13 residues. V gave up 1 base and J gave up 7 bases, with 5 bases separating them. The germline V gene encodes CDR1 LNHDA and CDR2 SQIVND (reference sequence). Here the CDR3 reads CASSIGGNSPLHF. The CDR3 nucleotides are TGTGCCAGTAGTATAGGAGGGAATTCACCCCTCCACTTT.

V usage is TRBV19 and J usage is TRBJ2-4; the match to TRBD1 covers 8 bases. Germline assignment: CDR1 LNHDA and CDR2 SQIVND (reference sequence). The CDR3 is 15 amino acids. Unmatched junction bases numbered 5, after V lost 5 bases and J lost 2 bases. CDR3 nucleotide sequence: TGTGCCAGTAGTCTGGACAGGGCTACCAAAAACATTCAGTACTTC. This translates into CASSLDRATKNIQYF.

This clone was observed a single time. This chain connects TRBV27 to TRBJ1-1; tentatively, D is TRBD1 (5 bases). This CDR3 is built from 13 residues. Trimming left V 5 bases short and J 10 bases short, with 17 bases between. From germline, CDR1 is MNHEY and CDR2 SMNVEV (reference sequence). The DNA for the CDR3 is TGTGCCAGCAGTCCTCTCCTTCGACAGCCAGCTTTCTTT. Translating gives CASSPLLRQPAFF.

The V call is TRBV28, the J call TRBJ1-5; possibly TRBD1 for D (5 bases). Trimming took 5 bases from V and 5 from J, leaving 19 bases between them. From germline, CDR1 is MDHEN and CDR2 SYDVKM. CDR3 size: 16 residues. CDR3 residues: CASSPTTPRGDQPQHF. CDR3 nucleotides: TGTGCCAGCAGTCCTACGACCCCGAGGGGTGATCAGCCCCAGCATTTT.

The CDR3 DNA is TGCGCCAGCAGCTGGCACAATGAGCAGTTCTTC. It specifies CASSWHNEQFF. V and J are TRBV5-1 and TRBJ2-1; D is ambiguous. CDR1 is SGHRS, CDR2 YFSETQ, per germline. This CDR3 is 11 amino acids long. V lost 3 bases to trimming and J lost 5 bases, with 3 bases between them.

The chain carries TRBV9 and TRBJ2-1; 12 positions match TRBD2. The germline V gene has CDR1 SGDLS and CDR2 YYNGEE. There are 15 residues in the CDR3. V lost 7 bases to trimming and J lost 10 bases; unmatched junction nucleotides: 12. This CDR3 reads CASDGRLAGVGEQFF. In DNA, the CDR3 is TGTGCCAGCGATGGGAGACTAGCGGGGGTAGGGGAGCAGTTCTTC.

The rearrangement uses TRBV7-9 and TRBJ1-2; D gene uncertain. Per the germline V gene, CDR1 is SEHNR and CDR2 is FQNEAQ (reference sequence). The CDR3 consists of 13 residues. V lost 9 bases and J lost 5, with 16 bases in between. CDR3 nucleotides: TGTGCCAGTGGCTCAGGACTCACTTATGGCTACACCTTC. It translates to CASGSGLTYGYTF.

Worth noting for this clone: At the DNA level, this CDR3 is encoded by other sequences in the same sample as well. The V and J genes are TRBV12-3 or TRBV12-4 and TRBJ2-7; D not resolved. The CDR3 consists of 12 residues. Trimming pared 0 bases from V and 3 bases from J, leaving 3 bases between. The CDR3 reads CASSLAGYEQYF. CDR3 coding DNA: TGTGCCAGCAGTTTAGCTGGCTACGAGCAGTACTTC.

CDR3 bases: TGTGCCAGCAGCGTAGCCCCCCTAGCGGGGGGGCTCGCCTACGAGCAGTACTTC. Residues: CASSVAPLAGGLAYEQYF. The V gene is TRBV9, the J gene TRBJ2-7, with 12 bases lining up with TRBD2. Germline lookup yields CDR1 SGDLS and CDR2 YYNGEE. The CDR3 is 18 amino acids. V lost 0 bases and J lost 2; bases outside the gene matches: 9.

The chain links TRBV30 to TRBJ2-6; a weak D match, TRBD2 (6 bases). V was trimmed by 0 bases and J by 2 bases, leaving 11 bases between them. The CDR3 is 16 residues long. Per the germline V gene, CDR1 is GTSNPN and CDR2 is SVGIG (reference sequence). The CDR3 sequence: CAWSVNSGAGANVLTF. The CDR3 DNA follows: TGTGCCTGGAGTGTAAATTCGGGGGCTGGGGCCAACGTCCTGACTTTC.

This chain uses TRBV9 with TRBJ2-5, with 10 bases fitting TRBD2. Germline lookup yields CDR1 SGDLS and CDR2 YYNGEE. The CDR3 is 17 amino acids. With V trimmed by 0 bases and J by 5 bases, 10 bases remained unmatched. The CDR3 sequence: CASSVATERGGRETQYF. In DNA form, the CDR3 reads TGTGCCAGCAGCGTAGCTACCGAGCGGGGGGGCCGCGAGACCCAGTACTTC.

The rearrangement uses TRBV5-1 and TRBJ1-6; 8 bases are a match to TRBD1. The ends lost 4 bases at V and 9 bases at J; junction bases unmatched: 3. In germline, CDR1 is SGHRS, CDR2 YFSETQ. The CDR3 extends over 13 amino acids. The DNA for the CDR3 is TGCGCCAGCAGCCCACAGGGGGGTTCACCCCTCCACTTT. Its translation: CASSPQGGSPLHF.

The V gene is TRBV14, the J gene TRBJ2-7; D assignment may be TRBD1 or TRBD2 (5 bases each). V lost 3 bases and J lost 6, with 12 bases in between. This CDR3 is built from 13 residues. The germline CDR1 and CDR2 sequences are SGHDN and FVKESK. CDR3 protein: CASSQGEGIEQYF. Here the CDR3 DNA reads TGTGCCAGCAGCCAGGGGGAAGGGATCGAGCAGTACTTC.

This clone was observed once. The chain links TRBV6-5 to TRBJ1-1, with 12 bases aligning to TRBD1. Germline CDR1 is MNHEY and CDR2 is SVGAGI. The CDR3 runs 16 residues. The J segment lost 4 bases and the V segment lost 0 bases, leaving 3 bases of the junction unmatched. The CDR3 region has the DNA TGTGCCAGCAGTTACTCGGGACAGGGGGCGCTCACTGAAGCTTTCTTT. Protein: CASSYSGQGALTEAFF.

The rearrangement joins TRBV10-3 to TRBJ1-1; D is unresolved. CDR1 and CDR2 from the germline V gene are ENHRY and SYGVKD. CDR3 length equals 17 residues. The V and J ends lost 4 bases and 1 base respectively, with 19 bases between them. The CDR3: CAISVEGIPSTNTEAFF. The CDR3 DNA is TGTGCCATCAGTGTAGAGGGTATTCCCTCCACGAACACTGAAGCTTTCTTT.